Presented here are 16 T cell receptor beta chains from one specimen sequenced in a study of T cell repertoires in aging, cancer and after chemotherapy. TRB rearrangements spanning V, D and J were amplified using mixed TRB-A/B primers. TCRdb re-analysed the multiplex PCR reads in MiXCR, keeping a single row per CDR3 protein. The sample lists some 8,000 distinct CDR3 sequences, under 35% occurring once. TCR beta rearrangements were amplified from peripheral blood genomic DNA. The source material was blood. These receptor sequences come from a human donor in good health.

This chain joins TRBV19 and TRBJ2-1; D assignment may be TRBD1 or TRBD2 (5 bases each). The CDR3 covers 12 residues. Germline CDR1 and CDR2: LNHDA and SQIVND (reference sequence). Between the trimmed V and J ends, which lost 5 bases and 10 bases, there was a span of 12 bases. In nucleotides, the CDR3 is TGTGCCAGTAGTCCGGGGCGGCGGGAGCAGTTCTTC. This gives the protein CASSPGRREQFF.

V gene TRBV6-5 combines with J gene TRBJ2-3; D ambiguous. V was clipped by 5 bases and J by 4 bases, with 19 bases between them. Germline V CDR1 and CDR2: MNHEY, SVGAGI. The CDR3 is made up of 16 amino acids. The CDR3: CASSEALEGGADTQYF. In DNA form, the CDR3 reads TGTGCCAGCAGTGAAGCGCTAGAAGGTGGGGCAGATACGCAGTATTTT.

This clonotype showed up just a few times. J is TRBJ2-2 and V is TRBV6-2 or TRBV6-3; 9 bases align to TRBD1. The CDR3 is 16 amino acids. J gave up 4 bases and V 6 bases, and 9 bases lay outside the gene matches. CDR1 and CDR2 (germline): MNHEY, SVGEGT. The CDR3 DNA reads TGTGCCAGCAGCGACCCGGGACAGGGAGGCACCGGGGAGCTGTTTTTT. Encoded protein: CASSDPGQGGTGELFF.

This chain links TRBV20-1 with TRBJ1-6; 9 bases are shared with TRBD1. Germline lookup yields CDR1 DFQATT and CDR2 SNEGSKA (reference sequence). The V segment lost 4 bases and the J segment 9 bases; nucleotides outside the gene matches: 7. This CDR3 contains 14 residues. The CDR3 protein is CSANFDRGGSPLHF. CDR3 DNA: TGCAGTGCTAACTTCGACAGGGGGGGTTCACCCCTCCACTTT.

This clonotype was detected a few times. This chain connects TRBV6-1 to TRBJ1-5, with D unresolved. The CDR3 sequence is 14 residues long. Germline CDR1 is MNHNS and CDR2 is SASEGT. The V and J ends lost 4 bases and 0 bases respectively, with 7 bases between them. The CDR3 loop is CASSGYSSNQPQHF. The CDR3 DNA follows: TGTGCCAGCAGTGGCTATTCTAGCAATCAGCCCCAGCATTTT.

V usage is TRBV6-1 and J usage is TRBJ2-2; maybe TRBD1 (6 bases). The CDR3 length is 14 residues. Germline assignment: CDR1 MNHNS and CDR2 SASEGT. V lost 5 bases and J lost 0, with 7 bases in between. DNA of the CDR3: TGTGCCAGCAGTAAGGGGGCGAACACCGGGGAGCTGTTTTTT. Amino acids: CASSKGANTGELFF.

The chain has TRBV12-3 or TRBV12-4 and TRBJ2-2; TRBD1 agrees at 7 bases. This CDR3 region has 13 residues. Trimming cost V 3 bases and J 5 bases; bases outside gene matches: 0. The CDR3: CASSFRGTGELFF. CDR3 DNA sequence: TGTGCCAGCAGTTTCAGGGGGACCGGGGAGCTGTTTTTT.

The chain combines TRBV19 with TRBJ1-4; D is possibly TRBD1 (5 bases). Deletions cut 4 bases from V and 4 bases from J, with 16 bases between. Germline CDR1 and CDR2: LNHDA and SQIVND (reference sequence). The CDR3 is 16 amino acids. The CDR3 protein is CASSKPGPRSNEKLFF. In DNA, the CDR3 is TGTGCCAGTAGTAAACCGGGACCGCGGAGTAATGAAAAACTGTTTTTT. Looking up the rest from reference TRBV19 and TRBJ1-4 gives the full variable domain: DGGITQSPKYLFRKEGQNVTLSCEQNLNHDAMYWYRQDPGQGLRLIYYSQIVNDFQKGDIAEGYSVSREKKESFPLTVTSAQKNPTAFYLCASSKPGPRSNEKLFFGSGTQLSVL.

The rearrangement links TRBV4-3 to TRBJ2-7; D tentatively reads TRBD1 or TRBD2 (5 bases each). This CDR3 comprises 14 residues. In germline, CDR1 is LGHNA, CDR2 YSLEER. The ends were cut back, 1 base at V and 0 bases at J, with 7 bases in the middle. The CDR3 nucleotides read TGCGCCAGCAGCCAAGGGGGGAGCTCCTACGAGCAGTACTTC. Its translation is CASSQGGSSYEQYF.

The CDR3 loop reads CASSLTGTVLPQHF. CDR3 sequence (DNA): TGTGCCAGTAGTTTAACCGGGACAGTGCTCCCCCAGCATTTT. This rearrangement joins TRBV19 to TRBJ1-5, with 7 bases fitting TRBD1. CDR1 and CDR2 (germline): LNHDA, SQIVND (reference sequence). CDR3 length: 14 residues. V was clipped by 5 bases and J by 10 bases; unmatched bases: 11. Variable domain in full (rest from reference TRBV19 and TRBJ1-5): DGGITQSPKYLFRKEGQNVTLSCEQNLNHDAMYWYRQDPGQGLRLIYYSQIVNDFQKGDIAEGYSVSREKKESFPLTVTSAQKNPTAFYLCASSLTGTVLPQHFGDGTRLSIL.

The chain links TRBV27 to TRBJ2-1; D is perhaps TRBD1 (5 bases). CDR1 and CDR2 (germline): MNHEY, SMNVEV (reference sequence). The CDR3 has 13 residues. Trimming cost V 3 bases and J 10 bases, with 13 bases left between them. Here the CDR3 DNA reads TGTGCCAGCAGTTTCGCAGGGTTGGGAGAGCAGTTCTTC. It translates to CASSFAGLGEQFF.

This clonotype rates as medium-sized. The chain has TRBV29-1 and TRBJ1-2; perhaps TRBD1 as D (5 bases). This CDR3 region has 13 residues. With 3 bases removed from V and 4 bases from J, the gap between germline ends came to 12 bases. CDR1 and CDR2 (germline): SQVTM, ANQGSEA. The CDR3 loop reads CSVDGGSLYGYTF. The DNA for the CDR3 is TGCAGCGTTGATGGGGGGAGTCTCTATGGCTACACCTTC.

This clonotype has just a few counts. The chain has TRBV7-9 and TRBJ1-1, with D maybe TRBD1 (6 bases). The germline V gene encodes CDR1 SEHNR and CDR2 FQNEAQ (reference sequence). The CDR3 has 14 residues. The V and J ends lost 3 bases and 4 bases respectively, with 12 bases between them. DNA for the CDR3: TGTGCCAGCAGCTTCGGGACAAGTAGCACTGAAGCTTTCTTT. Its protein is CASSFGTSSTEAFF.

The gene calls are TRBV10-3 and TRBJ2-3; no reliable D call. Per germline, CDR1 ENHRY and CDR2 SYGVKD. V gave up 10 bases and J gave up 6 bases, with 20 bases separating them. This CDR3 has 14 residues. CDR3 amino acids: CASSSEDHADTQYF. As DNA, the CDR3 is TGTGCCAGCAGCTCTGAGGACCACGCCGATACGCAGTATTTT.

This sequence joins TRBV4-3 and TRBJ1-3; D ambiguous. The V end was cut by 0 bases, the J end by 4 bases, with 16 bases between. Germline-derived CDR1 and CDR2 are LGHNA and YSLEER. The CDR3 loop spans 17 amino acids. CDR3 sequence: CASSQDRGRVTGNTIYF. The DNA for the CDR3 is TGCGCCAGCAGCCAAGATCGTGGGCGGGTAACGGGAAACACCATATATTTT.

This clonotype occurred a few times. The chain uses TRBV6-2 or TRBV6-3 and TRBJ2-3, with 8 nucleotides matching TRBD1. The CDR3 length is 17 residues. The germline V gene has CDR1 MNHEY and CDR2 SVGEGT. The junction had 11 bases not matched to a gene; V was cut back by 4 bases and J by 2 bases. CDR3 sequence: CASSSGGRGLNTDTQYF. DNA of the CDR3: TGTGCCAGCAGTTCGGGCGGCAGGGGGCTTAACACAGATACGCAGTATTTT.